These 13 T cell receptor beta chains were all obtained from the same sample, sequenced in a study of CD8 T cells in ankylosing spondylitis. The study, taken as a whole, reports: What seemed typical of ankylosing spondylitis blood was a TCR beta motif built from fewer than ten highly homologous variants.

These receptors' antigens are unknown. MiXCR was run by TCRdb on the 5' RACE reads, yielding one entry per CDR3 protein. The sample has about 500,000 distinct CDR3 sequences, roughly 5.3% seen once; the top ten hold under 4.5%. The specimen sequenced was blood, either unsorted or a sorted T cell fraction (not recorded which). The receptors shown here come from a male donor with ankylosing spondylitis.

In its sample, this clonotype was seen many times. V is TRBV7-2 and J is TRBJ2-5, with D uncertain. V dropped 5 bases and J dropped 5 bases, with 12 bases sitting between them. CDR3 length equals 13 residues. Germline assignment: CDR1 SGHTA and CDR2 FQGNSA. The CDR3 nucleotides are TGTGCCAGCAGCGAGCAGGTATCCGAGACCCAGTACTTC. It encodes CASSEQVSETQYF.

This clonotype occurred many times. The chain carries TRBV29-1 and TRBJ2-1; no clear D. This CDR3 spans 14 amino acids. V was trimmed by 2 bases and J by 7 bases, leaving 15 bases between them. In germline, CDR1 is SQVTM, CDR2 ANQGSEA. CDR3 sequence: CSVETPLSMNEQFF. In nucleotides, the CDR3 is TGCAGCGTTGAAACCCCTCTCTCTATGAATGAGCAGTTCTTC.

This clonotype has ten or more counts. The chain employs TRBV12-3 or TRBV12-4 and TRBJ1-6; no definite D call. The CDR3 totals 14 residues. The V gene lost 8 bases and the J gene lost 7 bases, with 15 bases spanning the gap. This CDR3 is CASATQSLNSPLHF. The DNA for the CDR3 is TGTGCCAGCGCTACACAGAGTCTGAATTCACCCCTCCACTTT.

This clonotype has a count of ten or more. The CDR3 DNA reads TGCAGTGGAAGGAGAGGGGAAAATCAGCCCCAGCATTTT. This sequence encodes CSGRRGENQPQHF. V gene TRBV20-1 combines with J gene TRBJ1-5, with a possible D match to TRBD1 (5 bases). Trimming pared 7 bases from V and 4 bases from J, leaving 14 bases between. The length of the CDR3 is 13 residues. The germline gives CDR1 DFQATT, CDR2 SNEGSKA (reference sequence).

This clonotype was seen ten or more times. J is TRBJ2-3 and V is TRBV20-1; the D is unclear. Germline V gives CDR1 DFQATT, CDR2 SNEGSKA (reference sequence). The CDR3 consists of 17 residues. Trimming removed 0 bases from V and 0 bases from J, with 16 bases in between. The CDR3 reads CSARDNPYLSSTDTQYF. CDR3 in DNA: TGCAGTGCTAGAGATAACCCCTACCTATCTAGCACAGATACGCAGTATTTT.

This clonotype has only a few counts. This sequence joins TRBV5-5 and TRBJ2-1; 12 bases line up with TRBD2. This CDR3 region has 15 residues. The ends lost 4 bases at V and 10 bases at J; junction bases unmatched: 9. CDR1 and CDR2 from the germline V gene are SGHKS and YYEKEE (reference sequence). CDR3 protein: CASSRLTSGSGEQFF. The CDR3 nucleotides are TGTGCCAGCAGCCGGCTGACTAGCGGGAGTGGCGAGCAGTTCTTC.

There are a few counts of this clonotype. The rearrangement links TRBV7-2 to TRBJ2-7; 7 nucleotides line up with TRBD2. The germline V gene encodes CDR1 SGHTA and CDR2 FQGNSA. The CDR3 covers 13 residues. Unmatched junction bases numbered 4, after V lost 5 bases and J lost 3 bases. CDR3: CASSPSGDYEQYF. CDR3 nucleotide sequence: TGTGCCAGCAGCCCCAGCGGGGACTACGAGCAGTACTTC.

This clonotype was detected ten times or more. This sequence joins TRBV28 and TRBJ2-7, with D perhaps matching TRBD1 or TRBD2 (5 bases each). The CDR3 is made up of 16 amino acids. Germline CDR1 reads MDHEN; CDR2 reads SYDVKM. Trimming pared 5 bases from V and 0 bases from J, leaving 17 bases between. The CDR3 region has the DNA TGTGCCAGCAGTATATCTACCGGGACGGACTCCTACGAGCAGTACTTC. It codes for CASSISTGTDSYEQYF.

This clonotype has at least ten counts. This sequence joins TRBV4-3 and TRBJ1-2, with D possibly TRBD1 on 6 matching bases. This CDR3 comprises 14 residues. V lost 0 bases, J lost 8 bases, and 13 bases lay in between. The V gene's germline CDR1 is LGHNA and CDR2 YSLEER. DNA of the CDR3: TGCGCCAGCAGCCAAGATTGGGGGCTAGGCGGCTACACCTTC. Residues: CASSQDWGLGGYTF.

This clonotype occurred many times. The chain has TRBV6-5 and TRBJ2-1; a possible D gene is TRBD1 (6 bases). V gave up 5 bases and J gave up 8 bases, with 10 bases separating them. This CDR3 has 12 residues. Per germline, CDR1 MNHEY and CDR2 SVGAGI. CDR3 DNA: TGTGCCAGCAGTACGAACAGGGATGAGCAGTTCTTC. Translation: CASSTNRDEQFF.

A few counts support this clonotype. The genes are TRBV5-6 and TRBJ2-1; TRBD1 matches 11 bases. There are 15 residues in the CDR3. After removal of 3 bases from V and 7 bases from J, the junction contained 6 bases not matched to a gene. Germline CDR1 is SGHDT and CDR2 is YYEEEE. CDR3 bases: TGTGCCAGCAGCTCCGGGACAGGGGGTAGGAATGAGCAGTTCTTC. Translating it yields CASSSGTGGRNEQFF.

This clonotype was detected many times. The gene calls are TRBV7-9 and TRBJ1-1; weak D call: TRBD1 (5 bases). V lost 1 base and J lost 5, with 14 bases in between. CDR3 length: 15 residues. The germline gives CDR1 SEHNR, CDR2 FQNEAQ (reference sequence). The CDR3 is CASSLEGDLGTEAFF. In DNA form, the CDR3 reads TGTGCCAGCAGCTTAGAAGGGGACCTAGGGACTGAAGCTTTCTTT.

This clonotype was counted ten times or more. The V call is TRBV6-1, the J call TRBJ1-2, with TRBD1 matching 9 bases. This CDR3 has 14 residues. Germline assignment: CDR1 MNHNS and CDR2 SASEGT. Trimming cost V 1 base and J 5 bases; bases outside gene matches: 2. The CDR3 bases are TGTGCCAGCAGTGAAGACAGGGGGCTTTATGGCTACACCTTC. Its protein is CASSEDRGLYGYTF.